This record covers a single T cell receptor beta chain. The target antigen is unknown. After removal of 5 bases from V and 7 bases from J, the junction contained 2 bases not matched to a gene. The length of the CDR3 is 13 residues. Per the germline V gene, CDR1 is SGHAT and CDR2 is FQNNGV. The data were obtained in a study of OX40 agonist ivuxolimab in advanced cancers. On the study more broadly: With ivuxolimab, an agonistic anti-OX40 (CD134) antibody, patients were treated. General observations from the study: Normalized T-cell clonal expansion was also low in some nonresponders. Partial responders treated at 0.1-3.0 mg/kg exhibited clonal expansion among the lowest measured. Expanded peripheral T cell antigen specificity was not determined.

The table came from immunoSEQ multiplex PCR; TCRdb's copy has only in-frame clones and leaves some out. Seen here are around 40,000 clones, 92% observed once, and the top ten hold about a tenth. This receptor was obtained from an adult with an advanced solid tumor such as melanoma, head and neck, liver or kidney cancer. The V gene is TRBV11-2, the J gene TRBJ1-6; TRBD1 matches 7 bases. The sample consisted of CD4+ or CD8+ T cells sorted from blood, taken in a trial of the OX40 agonist ivuxolimab. Written as DNA, the CDR3 is TGTGCCAGCAGCCCGACAGGGAATTCACCCCTCCACTTT. Translating gives CASSPTGNSPLHF.